The entry below gives a single T cell receptor (beta chain) sequence along with its context. The sample comes from a study of technical replicates of blood from several donors. CDR1 and CDR2 (germline): MGHRA, YSYEKL. V dropped 4 bases and J dropped 3; count of bases not matched to a gene: 10. The CDR3 covers 16 residues. Measured with immunoSEQ multiplex PCR; TCRdb has only the in-frame clones, and not every one. The data hold tens of thousands of clones, with under 98% observed a single time. Sequencing was performed on T cells isolated from PBMCs. This sequence joins TRBV4-1 and TRBJ2-5, with 8 bases fitting TRBD2. This receptor was obtained from a human donor in good health. In DNA, the CDR3 is TGCGCCAGCAGCCGGGGAGGGAAACTAGCGGAAGAGACCCAGTACTTC. The encoded protein is CASSRGGKLAEETQYF.